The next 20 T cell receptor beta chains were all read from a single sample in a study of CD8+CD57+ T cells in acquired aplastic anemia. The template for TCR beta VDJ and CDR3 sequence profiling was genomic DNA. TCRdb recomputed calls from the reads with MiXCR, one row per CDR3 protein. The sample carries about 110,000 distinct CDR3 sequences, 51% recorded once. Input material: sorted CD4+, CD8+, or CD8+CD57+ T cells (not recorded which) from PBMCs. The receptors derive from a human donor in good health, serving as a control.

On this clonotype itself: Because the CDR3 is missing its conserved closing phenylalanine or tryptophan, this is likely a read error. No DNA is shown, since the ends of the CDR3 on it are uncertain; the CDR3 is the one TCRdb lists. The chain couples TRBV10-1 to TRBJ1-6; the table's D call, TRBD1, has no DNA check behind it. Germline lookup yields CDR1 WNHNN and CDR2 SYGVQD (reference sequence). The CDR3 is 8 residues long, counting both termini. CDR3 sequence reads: CASNRIRS.

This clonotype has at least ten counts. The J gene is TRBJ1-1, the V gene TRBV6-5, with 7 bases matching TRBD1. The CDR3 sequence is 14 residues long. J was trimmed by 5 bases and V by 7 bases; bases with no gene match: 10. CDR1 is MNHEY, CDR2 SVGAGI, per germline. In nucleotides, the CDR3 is TGTGCCAGCACCATGACAGGGCACACAACTGAAGCTTTCTTT. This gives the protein CASTMTGHTTEAFF.

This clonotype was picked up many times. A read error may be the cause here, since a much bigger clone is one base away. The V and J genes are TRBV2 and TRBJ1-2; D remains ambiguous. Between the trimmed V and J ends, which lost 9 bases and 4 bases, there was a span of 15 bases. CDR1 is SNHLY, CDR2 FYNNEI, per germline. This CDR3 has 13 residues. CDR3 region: CARSDATAYGYTF. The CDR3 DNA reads TGTGCCAGATCTGACGCGACCGCCTATGGCTACACCTTC.

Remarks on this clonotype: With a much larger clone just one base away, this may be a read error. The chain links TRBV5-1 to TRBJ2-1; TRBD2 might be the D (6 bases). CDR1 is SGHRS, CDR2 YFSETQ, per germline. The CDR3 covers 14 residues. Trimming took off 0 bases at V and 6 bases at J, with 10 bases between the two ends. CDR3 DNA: TGCGCCAGCAGCTTGGCAAGGGGAGGCAATGAGCAGTTCTTC. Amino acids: CASSLARGGNEQFF.

The CDR3 DNA reads as TGTGCCAGTAGCTCGGGTGGGTACACCGGGGAGCTGTTTTTT. Translated: CASSSGGYTGELFF. The J gene is TRBJ2-2, the V gene TRBV19, with unresolved D. The length of the CDR3 is 14 residues. Germline V gene lookup returns CDR1 LNHDA and CDR2 SQIVND (reference sequence). The V gene lost 6 bases and the J gene lost 3 bases, with 11 bases spanning the gap.

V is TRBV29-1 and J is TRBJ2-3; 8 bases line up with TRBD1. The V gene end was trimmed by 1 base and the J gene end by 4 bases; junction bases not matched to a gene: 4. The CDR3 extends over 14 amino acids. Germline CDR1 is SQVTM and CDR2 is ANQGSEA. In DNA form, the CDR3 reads TGCAGCGTTGAAGGGCAGGGGGCTCCAGATACGCAGTATTTT. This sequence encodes CSVEGQGAPDTQYF.

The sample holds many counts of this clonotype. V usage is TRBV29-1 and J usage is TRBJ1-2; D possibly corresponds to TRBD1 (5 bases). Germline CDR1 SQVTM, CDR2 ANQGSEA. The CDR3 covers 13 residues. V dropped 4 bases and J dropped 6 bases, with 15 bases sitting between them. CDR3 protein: CSVVYAPGDGYTF. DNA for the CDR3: TGCAGCGTTGTTTACGCCCCGGGGGATGGCTACACCTTC.

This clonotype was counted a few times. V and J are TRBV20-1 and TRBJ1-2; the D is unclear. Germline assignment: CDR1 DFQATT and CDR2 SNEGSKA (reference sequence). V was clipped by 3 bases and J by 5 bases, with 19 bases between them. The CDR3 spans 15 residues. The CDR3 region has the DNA TGCAGTGCTAGGGATAGGGAGGCAGCAACTTATGGCTACACCTTC. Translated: CSARDREAATYGYTF.

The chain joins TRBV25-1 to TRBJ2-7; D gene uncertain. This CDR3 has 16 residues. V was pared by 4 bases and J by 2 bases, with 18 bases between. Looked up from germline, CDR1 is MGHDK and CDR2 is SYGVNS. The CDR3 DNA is TGTGCCAGCAGTGCTAGAGATCTGGAACCCACCTACGAGCAGTACTTC. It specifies CASSARDLEPTYEQYF.

CDR3 coding DNA: TGTGCCAGCAGTTACTCAGGGACAGGGAACACAGATACGCAGTATTTT. It translates to CASSYSGTGNTDTQYF. The V gene is TRBV6-2 or TRBV6-3, the J gene TRBJ2-3, with TRBD1 matching 9 bases. Germline V gives CDR1 MNHEY, CDR2 SVGEGT. Losses at the gene ends were 0 bases for V and 2 bases for J; bases not matched to a gene: 3. The CDR3 is 16 amino acids.

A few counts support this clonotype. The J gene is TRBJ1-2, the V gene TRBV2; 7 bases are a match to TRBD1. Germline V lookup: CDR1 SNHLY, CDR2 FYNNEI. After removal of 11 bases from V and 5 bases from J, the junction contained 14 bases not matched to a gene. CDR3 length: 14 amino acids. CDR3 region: CAGWDSRGPYGYTF. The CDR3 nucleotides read TGTGCCGGCTGGGACAGCCGAGGACCTTATGGCTACACCTTC.

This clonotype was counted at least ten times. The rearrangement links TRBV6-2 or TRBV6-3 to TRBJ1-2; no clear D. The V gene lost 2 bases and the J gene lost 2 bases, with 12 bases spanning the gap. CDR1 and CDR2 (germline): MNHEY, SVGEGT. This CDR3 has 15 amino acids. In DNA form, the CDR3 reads TGTGCCAGCAGTTACCCCCCCATGGGGAACTATGGCTACACCTTC. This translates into CASSYPPMGNYGYTF.

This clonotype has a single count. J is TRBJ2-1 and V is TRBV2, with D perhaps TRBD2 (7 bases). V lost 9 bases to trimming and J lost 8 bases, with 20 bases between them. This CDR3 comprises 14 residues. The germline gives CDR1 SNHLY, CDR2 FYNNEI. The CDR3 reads CASKRGGSRDEQFF. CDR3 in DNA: TGTGCCAGTAAACGCGGGGGCTCTAGGGATGAGCAGTTCTTC.

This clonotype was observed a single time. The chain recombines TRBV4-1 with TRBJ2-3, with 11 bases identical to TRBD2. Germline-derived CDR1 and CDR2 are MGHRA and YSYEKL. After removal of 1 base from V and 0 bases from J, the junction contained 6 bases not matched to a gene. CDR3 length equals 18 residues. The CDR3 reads CASSQVWVAGGSTDTQYF. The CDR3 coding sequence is TGCGCCAGCAGCCAAGTGTGGGTAGCGGGGGGGAGCACAGATACGCAGTATTTT.

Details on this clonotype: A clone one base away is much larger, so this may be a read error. CDR3 amino acids: CAGGQGPQTNQETQYF. The CDR3 region has the DNA TGTGCCGGCGGACAGGGTCCACAGACAAACCAAGAGACCCAGTACTTC. The gene calls are TRBV10-3 and TRBJ2-5, with TRBD1 matching 8 bases. From germline, CDR1 is ENHRY and CDR2 SYGVKD. V lost 11 bases and J lost 0; bases outside the gene matches: 14. This CDR3 spans 16 amino acids.

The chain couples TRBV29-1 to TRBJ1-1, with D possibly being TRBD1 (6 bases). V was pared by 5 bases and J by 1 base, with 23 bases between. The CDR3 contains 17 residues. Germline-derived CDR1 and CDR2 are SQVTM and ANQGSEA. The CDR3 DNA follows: TGCAGCGTTCCTTTAGCGGGGGCCTGGGGGAAGAACACTGAAGCTTTCTTT. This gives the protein CSVPLAGAWGKNTEAFF.

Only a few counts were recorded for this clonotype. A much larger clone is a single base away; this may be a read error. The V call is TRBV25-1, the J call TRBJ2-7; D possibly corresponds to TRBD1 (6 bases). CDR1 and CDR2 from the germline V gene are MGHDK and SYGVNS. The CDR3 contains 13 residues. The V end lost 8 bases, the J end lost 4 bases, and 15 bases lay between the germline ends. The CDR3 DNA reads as TGTGCCAGCGGTTTCTCCAGGGGATACGAGCAGTACTTC. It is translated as CASGFSRGYEQYF.

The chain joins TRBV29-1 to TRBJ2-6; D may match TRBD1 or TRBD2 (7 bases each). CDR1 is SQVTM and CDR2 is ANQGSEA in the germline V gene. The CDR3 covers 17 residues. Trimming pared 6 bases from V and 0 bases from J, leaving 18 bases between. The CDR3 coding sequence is TGCAGCGTGGCGCAGGGGGGGTTTAGCTCTGGGGCCAACGTCCTGACTTTC. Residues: CSVAQGGFSSGANVLTF.

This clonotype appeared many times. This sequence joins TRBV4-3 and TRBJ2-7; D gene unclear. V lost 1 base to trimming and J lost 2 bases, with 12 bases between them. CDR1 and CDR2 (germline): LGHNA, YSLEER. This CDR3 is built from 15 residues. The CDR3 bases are TGCGCCAGCAGCCAAGGGACCACGGCCGCCTACGAGCAGTACTTC. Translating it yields CASSQGTTAAYEQYF.

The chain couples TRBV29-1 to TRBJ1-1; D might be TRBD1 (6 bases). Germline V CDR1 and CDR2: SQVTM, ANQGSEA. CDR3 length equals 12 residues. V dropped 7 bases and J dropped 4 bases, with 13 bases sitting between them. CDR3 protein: CSARGLVTEAFF. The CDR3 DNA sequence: TGCAGCGCCAGGGGTTTGGTCACTGAAGCTTTCTTT. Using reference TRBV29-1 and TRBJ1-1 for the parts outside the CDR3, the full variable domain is SAVISQKPSRDICQRGTSLTIQCQVDSQVTMMFWYRQQPGQSLTLIATANQGSEATYESGFVIDKFPISRPNLTFSTLTVSNMSPEDSSIYLCSARGLVTEAFFGQGTRLTVV.